A single sample is the source of the 19 T cell receptor beta chains below, sequenced in a study of T cell clonality in common variable immunodeficiency. Study-wide findings and caveats: In common variable immunodeficiency, TCR beta chains reportedly carried fewer deletions and N-nucleotide insertions.

The antigens these receptors bind are not known. Sequencing used immunoSEQ multiplex PCR; TCRdb keeps in-frame clones, though not all of them. This sample carries about 33,000 clones and no singletons, and 5% to 7% goes to the top ten. The sample consisted of peripheral blood mononuclear cells. The receptors were sampled from a human donor with common variable immunodeficiency.

With respect to this clone: The CDR3 goes on 3 residues after the read ends, and that part is filled in from the germline J gene. The chain uses TRBV6-1 and TRBJ2-7; D is possibly TRBD1 (6 bases). Germline values: CDR1 MNHNS, CDR2 SASEGT. CDR3 length: 15 residues. The V end was cut by 0 bases, the J end by 5 bases, with 14 bases between. The CDR3 bases that were read are TGTGCCAGCAGTGAAGCGGGGGCAGGGGCCCACGAG. Translating it yields CASSEAGAGAHE. The full CDR3 sequence reads CASSEAGAGAHEQYF.

This clone was observed a handful of times. The sequenced part of the CDR3 DNA is TGTGCCAGCAGTCGGGGACAGATCATGAACACTGAA. Protein sequence: CASSRGQIMNTE. The CDR3 in its entirety is CASSRGQIMNTEAFF. The rearrangement uses TRBV2 and TRBJ1-1, with 7 bases identical to TRBD1. The read ends 3 residues early relative to the CDR3; the germline J gene fills the gap. J was trimmed by 0 bases and V by 5 bases; bases with no gene match: 6. Per the germline V gene, CDR1 is SNHLY and CDR2 is FYNNEI. The CDR3 consists of 15 residues.

Regarding this clone: The missing CDR3 end, 3 residues past where the read stops, is filled in from the germline J gene. The rearrangement uses TRBV23-1 and TRBJ2-7; the match to TRBD1 covers 8 bases. TRBV23-1 is annotated as an ORF whose role is uncertain. Losses at the gene ends were 0 bases for V and 3 bases for J; bases not matched to a gene: 7. The CDR3 sequence is 16 residues long. The CDR3 bases that were read are TGCGCCAGCAGTCAATCCGGGACAGGACTATACTACGAG. Translating it yields CASSQSGTGLYYE. In full, the CDR3 reads CASSQSGTGLYYEQYF.

This clone was seen ten or more times. The sequenced fragment ends 3 residues before the CDR3 boundary, so the rest is inferred from the germline J gene. This chain joins TRBV2 and TRBJ1-1; D is undetermined. CDR3 length: 13 residues. Trimming stripped 4 bases from V and 3 bases from J, with 9 bases between. Germline V gives CDR1 SNHLY, CDR2 FYNNEI. The part of the CDR3 DNA that was read is TGTGCCAGCAGTGCACTGAGGGACACTGAA. It encodes CASSALRDTE. The full-length CDR3 reads as CASSALRDTEAFF.

This clone was detected only a few times. The read gets to within 3 residues of the CDR3 end, and the germline J gene fills in the rest. V and J are TRBV2 and TRBJ2-2; D is perhaps TRBD1 (5 bases). The CDR3 contains 15 residues. Per germline, CDR1 SNHLY and CDR2 FYNNEI. Trimming took off 5 bases at V and 1 base at J, with 11 bases between the two ends. The chain's CDR3 is CASSIGARNTGELFF. CDR3 bases read: TGTGCCAGCAGTATAGGGGCCCGGAACACCGGGGAG.

This clone has just a few counts. Read coverage stops 3 residues before the CDR3 terminus; the germline J gene supplies the remainder. The chain links TRBV7-2 to TRBJ2-2; possibly TRBD1 for D (5 bases). The CDR3 sequence is 13 residues long. The germline gives CDR1 SGHTA, CDR2 FQGNSA. Trimming stripped 6 bases from V and 4 bases from J, with 9 bases between. CDR3 DNA (partial): TGTGCCAGCAGGTACAGGTTCACCGGGGAG. Its translation is CASRYRFTGE. The CDR3 reads in full as CASRYRFTGELFF.

This clone was found many times. The read is 3 residues too short to cover the CDR3 end, so that end is filled in from the germline J gene. The chain links TRBV7-3 to TRBJ2-1; TRBD2 might be the D (6 bases). The V and J ends lost 5 bases and 8 bases respectively, with 22 bases between them. Germline CDR1 reads SGHTA; CDR2 reads FQGTGA. CDR3 length equals 16 residues. CDR3 region: CASSLLSGTLVDEQFF. Partial CDR3 DNA: TGTGCCAGCAGCCTACTTTCCGGGACTCTCGTCGATGAG. Drawing the rest from reference TRBV7-3 and TRBJ2-1, the complete variable domain is GAGVSQTPSNKVTEKGKYVELRCDPISGHTALYWYRQSLGQGPEFLIYFQGTGAADDSGLPNDRFFAVRPEGSVSTLKIQRTERGDSAVYLCASSLLSGTLVDEQFFGPGTRLTVL.

At least ten counts were recorded for this clone. The CDR3 end lies 3 residues beyond the end of the read and is filled in from the germline J gene. The V gene is TRBV7-9, the J gene TRBJ1-1; 10 bases are a match to TRBD1. Germline assignment: CDR1 SEHNR and CDR2 FQNEAQ (reference sequence). The CDR3 sequence is 14 residues long. With 4 bases clipped from V and 5 bases from J, the junction kept 4 bases outside the gene matches. The sequenced part of the CDR3 DNA is TGTGCCAGCAGCTCGACAGGGGGCCAGACTGAA. Protein sequence: CASSSTGGQTE. The whole CDR3 protein reads CASSSTGGQTEAFF.

This clone was seen many times. The observed sequence ends 3 residues before the CDR3 terminus, with the missing tail filled in from the germline J gene. The rearrangement uses TRBV6-2 or TRBV6-3 and TRBJ2-7; D possibly corresponds to TRBD1 (6 bases). The CDR3 is 13 residues long. V was trimmed by 3 bases and J by 2 bases, leaving 8 bases between them. CDR1 is MNHEY and CDR2 is SVGEGT in the germline V gene. The CDR3 loop is CASSYNRAYEQYF. The sequenced CDR3 bases are TGTGCCAGCAGTTATAACAGGGCCTACGAG.

This clone was counted at least ten times. Sequencing ends 3 residues short of the CDR3 end; the germline J gene provides the rest. The V call is TRBV19, the J call TRBJ2-1; weak D call: TRBD2 (5 bases). Germline CDR1 is LNHDA and CDR2 is SQIVND (reference sequence). The CDR3 loop spans 15 amino acids. The V gene lost 3 bases and the J gene lost 7 bases, with 16 bases spanning the gap. CDR3 DNA (partial): TGTGCCAGTAGTATTACTGGACGGGCGGGTAATGAG. It encodes CASSITGRAGNE. The whole CDR3 protein is CASSITGRAGNEQFF.

Concerning this clone itself: The junction and the germline gene differ at one end; a read error may be behind it. The read ends 3 residues before the CDR3 terminus; that terminus is restored from the germline J gene. V usage is TRBV2 and J usage is TRBJ1-5; unclear D gene. The CDR3 contains 16 residues. The germline V gene encodes CDR1 SNHLY and CDR2 FYNNEI. CDR3 DNA (partial): TGTGCCAGCAGTGAAATGGCCCGGCGGAGCAAGCAGCCC. Protein product: CASSEMARRSKQP. The complete CDR3 protein is CASSEMARRSKQPQHF.

There are a few counts of this clone. The DNA ends 3 residues before the CDR3 does, and the rest of the CDR3 is filled in from the germline J gene. The rearrangement joins TRBV2 to TRBJ2-4; TRBD2 aligns across 10 bases. V gave up 4 bases and J gave up 7 bases; unmatched junction bases: 13. The CDR3 has 17 residues. CDR1 and CDR2 from the germline V gene are SNHLY and FYNNEI. CDR3 sequence: CASSVVVAGGPWNIQYF. Incomplete CDR3 DNA: TGTGCCAGCAGTGTAGTAGTAGCGGGGGGCCCATGGAACATT.

This clone was observed a few times. The CDR3 end falls 3 residues outside the read, so it is completed with the germline J gene. The chain uses TRBV19 and TRBJ2-1; the match to TRBD1 covers 8 bases. The ends lost 4 bases at V and 3 bases at J; junction bases unmatched: 5. CDR1 is LNHDA and CDR2 is SQIVND in the germline V gene (reference sequence). The CDR3 covers 15 residues. CDR3 amino acids: CASSKDRALYNEQFF. The DNA read from the CDR3 is TGTGCCAGTAGTAAGGACAGGGCTCTCTACAATGAG. Full variable domain (remainder filled in from reference TRBV19 and TRBJ2-1): DGGITQSPKYLFRKEGQNVTLSCEQNLNHDAMYWYRQDPGQGLRLIYYSQIVNDFQKGDIAEGYSVSREKKESFPLTVTSAQKNPTAFYLCASSKDRALYNEQFFGPGTRLTVL.

For this clone: The read ends 3 residues shy of where the CDR3 ends; the end is completed using the germline J gene. The rearrangement links TRBV19 to TRBJ2-1; the match to TRBD2 covers 7 bases. J gave up 4 bases and V 4 bases, and 7 bases lay outside the gene matches. Germline V gene lookup returns CDR1 LNHDA and CDR2 SQIVND (reference sequence). This CDR3 is built from 15 residues. CDR3 DNA (partial): TGTGCCAGTAGTACCCTCCGGGGGGAGTACAATGAG. Protein product: CASSTLRGEYNE. Given in full, the CDR3 is CASSTLRGEYNEQFF.

There are a few counts of this clone. The DNA ends 3 residues before the CDR3 does, and the rest of the CDR3 is filled in from the germline J gene. The rearrangement links TRBV7-8 to TRBJ2-7; 9 bases match TRBD2. CDR3 size: 15 residues. Germline CDR1 reads SGHVS; CDR2 reads FQNEAQ. The ends lost 1 base at V and 4 bases at J; junction bases unmatched: 5. CDR3 residues: CASSLGGGAHYEQYF. CDR3 bases read: TGTGCCAGCAGCTTAGGCGGGGGGGCCCATTACGAG.

The CDR3 DNA, read in part, is TGTGCCAGCAGCTCCCAAGGGACAGGGCATGTTGACTATGGC. As protein: CASSSQGTGHVDYG. The whole CDR3 protein reads CASSSQGTGHVDYGYTF. J is TRBJ1-2 and V is TRBV7-6; TRBD1 matches 9 bases. Read sequence stops 3 residues before the CDR3 end, and the germline J gene provides the missing end. The CDR3 totals 17 residues. Per the germline V gene, CDR1 is SGHVS and CDR2 is FNYEAQ. Trimming removed 4 bases from V and 3 bases from J; junction bases left unmatched: 12.

This clone was counted many times. An end of the junction differs from the germline gene, which may be a read error. The CDR3 end is not reached by the read, which stops 3 residues before it; the germline J gene fills it in. The rearrangement uses TRBV7-6 and TRBJ2-7, with a weak D call TRBD2 (6 bases). This CDR3 region has 14 residues. In germline, CDR1 is SGHVS, CDR2 FNYEAQ. CDR3 sequence: CASSLTGTSSEQYF. CDR3 DNA, as far as it was read: TGTGCCAGCAGCCTGACCGGGACTTCCTCCGAG.

As for this clone: The read comes to an end 3 residues before the CDR3 does, leaving the germline J gene to fill in the end. The chain has TRBV18 and TRBJ1-6; 8 bases match TRBD1. V gave up 6 bases and J gave up 7 bases; unmatched junction bases: 5. The CDR3 length is 14 residues. CDR1 and CDR2 (germline): KGHSH, LQKENI. Incomplete CDR3 DNA: TGTGCCAGCTCGCTGGGACAGGAAAATTCACCC. This translates into CASSLGQENSP. The whole CDR3 sequence is CASSLGQENSPLHF.

This clone occurred many times. The sequence runs out 3 residues before the end of the CDR3; the remainder is reconstructed from the germline J gene. The rearrangement joins TRBV6-1 to TRBJ2-3, with TRBD1 matching 7 bases. The CDR3 contains 16 residues. Germline trimming cut 4 bases from V and 2 bases from J; bases unmatched to any gene: 9. Germline V CDR1 and CDR2: MNHNS, SASEGT. CDR3 DNA (partial): TGTGCCAGCAGTGGGCCCCGGGACAGCTACACAGATACG. Its translation: CASSGPRDSYTDT. From start to end, the CDR3 is CASSGPRDSYTDTQYF.